These 31 T cell receptor beta chains were sequenced from one sample in a study of T cells in Graves' hyperthyroidism and ophthalmopathy. TCR beta CDR3 regions were amplified from RNA transcripts. The study used the HTBI primer set for a first-round RT-PCR of the TCR CDR3. TCRdb independently ran MiXCR on the multiplex PCR reads; one entry per CDR3 protein. Among about 380,000 distinct CDR3 sequences listed, 13% to 15% were seen once. Sequences were obtained from blood. All receptors come from a woman aged 25 to 39 with Graves' ophthalmopathy.

This clonotype showed up many times. This CDR3 is CASSLPGTVYEQYF. The CDR3 region has the DNA TGTGCCAGCAGTTTACCCGGGACAGTCTACGAGCAGTACTTC. This chain uses TRBV28 with TRBJ2-7; the match to TRBD1 covers 7 bases. V dropped 2 bases and J dropped 3; count of bases not matched to a gene: 4. The germline V gene has CDR1 MDHEN and CDR2 SYDVKM. The CDR3 is made up of 14 amino acids.

This clonotype was seen many times. The chain recombines TRBV7-2 with TRBJ1-4; a weak D match, TRBD1 (6 bases). With 4 bases removed from V and 6 bases from J, the gap between germline ends came to 15 bases. Per germline, CDR1 SGHTA and CDR2 FQGNSA. The CDR3 spans 15 residues. In nucleotides, the CDR3 is TGTGCCAGCAGCTCCGGGGCGGGGGCCGATGAAAAACTGTTTTTT. This gives the protein CASSSGAGADEKLFF.

This clonotype was recorded a few times. The junction departs from the called germline gene at one end, perhaps through a read error. The chain combines TRBV12-3 or TRBV12-4 with TRBJ2-1; 8 bases map to TRBD2. The CDR3 extends over 15 amino acids. CDR3 in amino acids: CASSHKRGSFNEQFF. The CDR3 DNA reads as TGTGCCAGCAGCCATAAGCGGGGGTCCTTCAATGAGCAGTTCTTC.

In this sample, this clonotype turned up many times. The chain couples TRBV5-1 to TRBJ2-1, with D perhaps matching TRBD2 (6 bases). The CDR3 contains 12 residues. V lost 5 bases, J lost 9 bases, and 12 bases lay in between. The germline gives CDR1 SGHRS, CDR2 YFSETQ. CDR3 coding DNA: TGCGCCAGCAGACGCGGGGTAGGTGAGCAGTTCTTC. As protein: CASRRGVGEQFF.

V is TRBV6-1 and J is TRBJ2-1, with 8 bases matching TRBD1. J gave up 6 bases and V 6 bases, and 10 bases lay outside the gene matches. Germline lookup yields CDR1 MNHNS and CDR2 SASEGT. The CDR3 is 15 amino acids. The CDR3 coding sequence is TGTGCCAGCAGCACGAGGACAGGGTGGGCCAATGAGCAGTTCTTC. Its protein product is CASSTRTGWANEQFF.

V gene TRBV10-2 combines with J gene TRBJ2-7; the match to TRBD2 covers 10 bases. This CDR3 has 18 residues. V trimming: 3 bases; J trimming: 0 bases; junction bases outside the gene matches: 11. CDR1 and CDR2 from the germline V gene are WSHSY and SAAADI. The CDR3 protein is CASSDMGLAHFSSYEQYF. CDR3 sequence (DNA): TGCGCCAGCAGTGATATGGGACTAGCGCACTTTAGCTCCTACGAGCAGTACTTC.

The rearrangement links TRBV19 to TRBJ1-5; the D is unclear. Trimming stripped 6 bases from V and 4 bases from J, with 13 bases between. Germline CDR1 reads LNHDA; CDR2 reads SQIVND (reference sequence). CDR3 length: 14 residues. This CDR3 reads CASSAGRKNQPQHF. As DNA, the CDR3 is TGTGCCAGTAGCGCCGGGAGGAAAAATCAGCCCCAGCATTTT.

This clonotype was seen a handful of times. V is TRBV9 and J is TRBJ2-2; maybe TRBD1 (6 bases). Trimming took off 3 bases at V and 4 bases at J, with 13 bases between the two ends. CDR1 and CDR2 from the germline V gene are SGDLS and YYNGEE. The CDR3 has 15 residues. CDR3: CASSAAGQSTGELFF. CDR3 DNA: TGTGCCAGCAGCGCAGCCGGACAGTCCACCGGGGAGCTGTTTTTT.

The chain combines TRBV6-5 with TRBJ1-1; D unclear. CDR1 MNHEY and CDR2 SVGAGI come from the germline V gene. CDR3 length: 13 amino acids. V shed 2 bases and J shed 3 bases, with 7 bases lying between them. CDR3 sequence reads: CASSYPDYTEAFF. The DNA of the CDR3 is TGTGCCAGCAGTTACCCGGACTACACTGAAGCTTTCTTT.

This clonotype was found a few times. This sequence joins TRBV27 and TRBJ2-1, with D possibly being TRBD2 (6 bases). Germline CDR1 and CDR2: MNHEY and SMNVEV (reference sequence). With 3 bases removed from V and 4 bases from J, the gap between germline ends came to 16 bases. The CDR3 totals 16 residues. In DNA form, the CDR3 reads TGTGCCAGCAGTTTTATCCCAGGACTAAGATACAATGAGCAGTTCTTC. It is translated as CASSFIPGLRYNEQFF.

The table lists this clonotype with many counts. The V call is TRBV20-1, the J call TRBJ2-2; 11 positions agree with TRBD1. The CDR3 consists of 18 residues. The germline CDR1 and CDR2 sequences are DFQATT and SNEGSKA (reference sequence). V lost 0 bases to trimming and J lost 6 bases; unmatched junction nucleotides: 12. The CDR3 DNA reads as TGCAGTGCTAGAGAGGTCGGGACAGGGGGTTCCTCGTCCGGGGAGCTGTTTTTT. It is translated as CSAREVGTGGSSSGELFF.

V usage is TRBV19 and J usage is TRBJ1-5; no reliable D call. This CDR3 has 12 amino acids. Looked up from germline, CDR1 is LNHDA and CDR2 is SQIVND (reference sequence). V was shortened by 8 bases and J by 6 bases, with 11 bases between the two germline ends. Here the CDR3 DNA reads TGTGCCAGTGACTACCCTGGTCAGCCCCAGCATTTT. This codes for CASDYPGQPQHF.

This clonotype was found many times. The gene calls are TRBV28 and TRBJ2-7; perhaps TRBD1 as D (6 bases). This CDR3 is 14 amino acids long. Germline V gene data show CDR1 as MDHEN and CDR2 as SYDVKM. V was trimmed by 6 bases and J by 5 bases, leaving 17 bases between them. The CDR3 DNA reads TGTGCCAGCAGCGTGACAGGACCCTTTGACGAGCAGTACTTC. Translating it yields CASSVTGPFDEQYF.

The chain links TRBV6-2 or TRBV6-3 to TRBJ2-1; TRBD2 matches 14 bases. Per germline, CDR1 MNHEY and CDR2 SVGEGT. The junction had 5 bases not matched to a gene; V was cut back by 5 bases and J by 8 bases. This CDR3 spans 15 amino acids. CDR3 nucleotide sequence: TGTGCCAGCAGTGGGACTAGCGGGAGTAACGATGAGCAGTTCTTC. Protein product: CASSGTSGSNDEQFF.

This clonotype was seen at least ten times. The genes are TRBV27 and TRBJ1-6; the match to TRBD1 covers 8 bases. V shed 5 bases and J 10 bases; nucleotides not matched to a gene: 13. Germline-derived CDR1 and CDR2 are MNHEY and SMNVEV (reference sequence). The CDR3 totals 16 residues. Here the CDR3 DNA reads TGTGCCAGCAGTCCCTACGGACAGGGTTGGGGATCACCCCTCCACTTT. Translating gives CASSPYGQGWGSPLHF.

This clonotype was observed at least ten times. This chain joins TRBV7-2 and TRBJ2-7; TRBD2 aligns across 16 bases. Germline lookup yields CDR1 SGHTA and CDR2 FQGNSA. The CDR3 sequence is 20 residues long. V was clipped by 4 bases and J by 6 bases; unmatched bases: 18. The CDR3 DNA reads TGTGCCAGCAGCTCAATAGCACCGGGACTAGCGGGGGGGCTTCCTCGCGAGCAGTACTTC. This codes for CASSSIAPGLAGGLPREQYF.

The table lists this clonotype with a few counts. This chain uses TRBV5-1 with TRBJ1-6, with D possibly TRBD1 on 5 matching bases. Germline V CDR1 and CDR2: SGHRS, YFSETQ. Deletions cut 5 bases from V and 5 bases from J, with 11 bases between. The CDR3 contains 14 residues. The CDR3, as DNA: TGCGCCAGCAGGCCGGACACCGATAATTCACCCCTCCACTTT. Protein sequence: CASRPDTDNSPLHF.

This clonotype was detected ten times or more. The chain combines TRBV28 with TRBJ1-5; 8 positions match TRBD1. This CDR3 spans 14 amino acids. With 2 bases clipped from V and 6 bases from J, the junction kept 3 bases outside the gene matches. The germline V gene has CDR1 MDHEN and CDR2 SYDVKM. CDR3 sequence reads: CASSLGQGLQPQHF. Here the CDR3 DNA reads TGTGCCAGCAGTTTAGGACAGGGCCTTCAGCCCCAGCATTTT.

The gene calls are TRBV20-1 and TRBJ2-3; 8 bases are a match to TRBD2. V trimming: 6 bases; J trimming: 3 bases; junction bases outside the gene matches: 8. CDR1 DFQATT and CDR2 SNEGSKA come from the germline V gene (reference sequence). The CDR3 loop spans 14 amino acids. CDR3 nucleotides: TGCAGTGCACCGGGACTAGTCCCGACAGATACGCAGTATTTT. This codes for CSAPGLVPTDTQYF.

Ten or more counts support this clonotype. The CDR3 DNA reads as TGTGCCAGCAGTGGGGGGGACAACCGCTACAATGAGCAGTTCTTC. Its translation is CASSGGDNRYNEQFF. This sequence joins TRBV27 and TRBJ2-1; D might be TRBD2 (7 bases). This CDR3 spans 15 amino acids. Trimming took 5 bases from V and 3 from J, leaving 14 bases between them. From germline, CDR1 is MNHEY and CDR2 SMNVEV (reference sequence).

CDR3 amino acids: CASSFAQGNNEQFF. CDR3 DNA: TGTGCCAGCAGCTTCGCGCAAGGAAACAATGAGCAGTTCTTC. This sequence joins TRBV11-1 and TRBJ2-1; D is unresolved. The germline gives CDR1 SGHAT, CDR2 FQDESV (reference sequence). The CDR3 extends over 14 amino acids. V shed 3 bases and J shed 5 bases, with 11 bases lying between them.

The genes are TRBV5-1 and TRBJ1-5; perhaps TRBD1 as D (6 bases). The V gene lost 6 bases and the J gene lost 6 bases, with 13 bases spanning the gap. The germline V gene has CDR1 SGHRS and CDR2 YFSETQ. The CDR3 runs 13 residues. The CDR3, as DNA: TGCGCCAGCACCCGAGAAGGGGGTCAGCCCCAGCATTTT. Translation: CASTREGGQPQHF.

This clonotype has a count of ten or more. The genes are TRBV12-3 or TRBV12-4 and TRBJ2-5; D uncertain. Trimming stripped 3 bases from V and 6 bases from J, with 8 bases between. The CDR3 runs 12 residues. The CDR3, as DNA: TGTGCCAGCAGTTTTGCCCGGCAGACCCAGTACTTC. As protein: CASSFARQTQYF.

This chain uses TRBV20-1 with TRBJ2-3; TRBD2 matches at 7 bases. Per the germline V gene, CDR1 is DFQATT and CDR2 is SNEGSKA (reference sequence). This CDR3 has 16 amino acids. V was clipped by 0 bases and J by 1 base; unmatched bases: 7. Written as DNA, the CDR3 is TGCAGTGCTAGAGATTGGGGGGGGGGGGGCACAGATACGCAGTATTTT. It yields the protein CSARDWGGGGTDTQYF.

This clonotype was seen at least ten times. The CDR3 loop reads CASSGQGAGELFF. CDR3 nucleotides: TGTGCCAGCAGCGGACAGGGTGCCGGGGAGCTGTTTTTT. The chain is built from TRBV5-4 and TRBJ2-2; 8 bases agree with TRBD1. Per the germline V gene, CDR1 is SGHNT and CDR2 is YYREEE (reference sequence). This CDR3 comprises 13 residues. V trimming: 4 bases; J trimming: 6 bases; junction bases outside the gene matches: 2.

This clonotype was seen many times. This rearrangement joins TRBV28 to TRBJ2-5; TRBD2 matches at 7 bases. This CDR3 has 13 amino acids. Germline V gene data show CDR1 as MDHEN and CDR2 as SYDVKM. With V trimmed by 10 bases and J by 4 bases, 9 bases remained unmatched. CDR3 loop: CATAGVGRETQYF. For the CDR3, the DNA is TGTGCCACCGCGGGGGTTGGTAGAGAGACCCAGTACTTC.

This clonotype was observed at least ten times. The chain recombines TRBV7-9 with TRBJ2-1, with 8 positions matching TRBD2. Per germline, CDR1 SEHNR and CDR2 FQNEAQ (reference sequence). V was pared by 0 bases and J by 1 base, with 5 bases of the junction left unmatched. The CDR3 consists of 17 residues. For the CDR3, the DNA is TGTGCCAGCAGCTTAGCGGCCAGCGGGGGATCCTACAATGAGCAGTTCTTC. Amino acids: CASSLAASGGSYNEQFF.

At least ten counts were recorded for this clonotype. V gene TRBV7-2 combines with J gene TRBJ1-5; 12 bases agree with TRBD1. CDR1 is SGHTA, CDR2 FQGNSA, per germline. Trimming removed 4 bases from V and 3 bases from J; junction bases left unmatched: 4. This CDR3 region has 16 residues. The CDR3 bases are TGTGCCAGCAGCTCCCGGGACAGGGGGCCCAATCAGCCCCAGCATTTT. Its translation is CASSSRDRGPNQPQHF. The whole variable domain, remainder taken from reference TRBV7-2 and TRBJ1-5, is GAGVSQSPSNKVTEKGKDVELRCDPISGHTALYWYRQSLGQGLEFLIYFQGNSAPDKSGLPSDRFSAERTGGSVSTLTIQRTQQEDSAVYLCASSSRDRGPNQPQHFGDGTRLSIL.

This chain links TRBV6-9 with TRBJ1-1; D gene uncertain. This CDR3 region has 10 residues. Trimming took off 5 bases at V and 10 bases at J, with 8 bases between the two ends. Germline CDR1 and CDR2: MNHGY and SVAAGI. The CDR3 protein is CASSQLAAFF. The CDR3 region has the DNA TGTGCCAGCAGTCAGCTTGCAGCTTTCTTT.

This clonotype was counted many times. The CDR3 DNA reads TGTGCCAGCAGCTTAGTGGAGCCAGGGGTAAGAAACAATGAGCAGTTCTTC. It is translated as CASSLVEPGVRNNEQFF. V gene TRBV7-8 combines with J gene TRBJ2-1; tentative D call: TRBD1 (6 bases). V was pared by 1 base and J by 5 bases, with 18 bases between. The germline gives CDR1 SGHVS, CDR2 FQNEAQ. The CDR3 contains 17 residues.

The chain employs TRBV10-3 and TRBJ1-5, with D hard to call. V was trimmed by 3 bases and J by 3 bases, leaving 12 bases between them. Germline V gene lookup returns CDR1 ENHRY and CDR2 SYGVKD. The CDR3 spans 15 residues. CDR3 nucleotide sequence: TGTGCCATCAGTGAAGCTTCAGGATCCAATCAGCCCCAGCATTTT. Its translation: CAISEASGSNQPQHF.